Below, 13 T cell receptor beta chains from the same sample are listed, as sequenced in a study of cytomegalovirus exposure and HLA in healthy donors. The repertoire was sequenced with immunoSEQ multiplex PCR; TCRdb's copy has only in-frame clones and lacks some. The top ten hold roughly 1.2% of the sample, which has around 300,000 clones, roughly 90% seen once. The sequenced sample was PBMCs. The receptors here all came from a woman under 40 in good health and CMV-seropositive.

The CDR3 here is CASSPRQAGGYNEQFF. CDR3 coding DNA: TGTGCCAGCAGCCCGCGGCAGGCGGGAGGGTACAATGAGCAGTTCTTC. This chain connects TRBV7-2 to TRBJ2-1; 9 bases match TRBD2. The CDR3 has 16 amino acids. CDR1 SGHTA and CDR2 FQGNSA come from the germline V gene. Germline trimming cut 5 bases from V and 4 bases from J; bases unmatched to any gene: 9.

The chain carries TRBV30 and TRBJ1-1, with 7 bases identical to TRBD1. The CDR3 loop spans 14 amino acids. Germline V gene data show CDR1 as GTSNPN and CDR2 as SVGIG (reference sequence). Trimming removed 4 bases from V and 4 bases from J; junction bases left unmatched: 9. The CDR3 sequence: CAWTNPHRGTEAFF. The CDR3 nucleotides are TGTGCCTGGACTAACCCCCACAGGGGCACTGAAGCTTTCTTT.

This rearrangement joins TRBV19 to TRBJ1-1; D is uncertain. The germline V gene has CDR1 LNHDA and CDR2 SQIVND (reference sequence). Trimming removed 2 bases from V and 13 bases from J, with 11 bases in between. The CDR3 contains 11 residues. This CDR3 reads CASSIRVAFFF. In nucleotides, the CDR3 is TGTGCCAGTAGTATACGAGTCGCGTTTTTCTTT.

The chain carries TRBV7-9 and TRBJ2-5, with D possibly being TRBD2 (5 bases). The CDR3 runs to 15 residues. Per the germline V gene, CDR1 is SEHNR and CDR2 is FQNEAQ (reference sequence). The ends were cut back, 0 bases at V and 4 bases at J, with 12 bases in the middle. In DNA form, the CDR3 reads TGTGCCAGCAGCTTAGCGCTGGAGGTAGGAGAGACCCAGTACTTC. Translation: CASSLALEVGETQYF.

J is TRBJ1-4 and V is TRBV6-6; D unclear. Deletions cut 5 bases from V and 2 bases from J, with 9 bases between. Germline V CDR1 and CDR2: MNHNY, SVGAGI (reference sequence). CDR3 length: 14 residues. The CDR3 protein is CASSTDRTNEKLFF. CDR3 DNA sequence: TGTGCCAGCAGTACCGACCGGACTAATGAAAAACTGTTTTTT.

The chain carries TRBV6-6 and TRBJ1-2, with D perhaps TRBD1 (5 bases). This CDR3 comprises 15 residues. CDR1 is MNHNY, CDR2 SVGAGI, per germline (reference sequence). The V end was cut by 0 bases, the J end by 5 bases, with 13 bases between. The CDR3 DNA reads as TGTGCCAGCAGTTACTCGGGGACGGGGGAGTATGGCTACACCTTC. This translates into CASSYSGTGEYGYTF.

This clone was seen only once. The V call is TRBV9, the J call TRBJ2-7; maybe TRBD1 (5 bases). CDR1 and CDR2 (germline): SGDLS, YYNGEE. The CDR3 contains 14 residues. V was pared by 3 bases and J by 4 bases, with 14 bases between. CDR3 residues: CASSGEKGDYEQYF. The DNA of the CDR3 is TGTGCCAGCAGCGGAGAAAAAGGGGATTACGAGCAGTACTTC.

This clone was detected only a few times. The V and J genes are TRBV5-1 and TRBJ1-6; D is possibly TRBD1 (6 bases). CDR3 length equals 15 residues. V lost 0 bases to trimming and J lost 8 bases, with 12 bases between them. Germline CDR1 is SGHRS and CDR2 is YFSETQ. This CDR3 is CASSLAGQPYSPLHF. The CDR3 DNA is TGCGCCAGCAGCTTGGCGGGACAACCTTATTCACCCCTCCACTTT.

This chain uses TRBV7-6 with TRBJ2-7; D tentatively fits TRBD1 or TRBD2 (5 bases each). The V end was cut by 0 bases, the J end by 7 bases, with 13 bases between. This CDR3 has 14 amino acids. Germline V gene data show CDR1 as SGHVS and CDR2 as FNYEAQ. CDR3 nucleotides: TGTGCCAGCAGCTTAGCGGGACCCACTTGGGAGCAGTACTTC. It specifies CASSLAGPTWEQYF.

The J gene is TRBJ2-3, the V gene TRBV27; D is unclear. CDR1 MNHEY and CDR2 SMNVEV come from the germline V gene (reference sequence). The V end lost 8 bases, the J end lost 2 bases, and 2 bases lay between the germline ends. The CDR3 loop spans 10 amino acids. As DNA, the CDR3 is TGTGCCAGCTTCACAGATACGCAGTATTTT. It is translated as CASFTDTQYF.

The chain has TRBV6-6 and TRBJ1-5, with TRBD1 as a possible D gene (5 bases). The germline V and J ends were trimmed by 5 bases and 4 bases, with 9 bases remaining between them. The CDR3 sequence is 13 residues long. CDR1 is MNHNY and CDR2 is SVGAGI in the germline V gene (reference sequence). The CDR3: CASSNQGNQPQHF. The CDR3, as DNA: TGTGCCAGCAGTAATCAGGGTAATCAGCCCCAGCATTTT.

The V gene is TRBV4-3, the J gene TRBJ1-1; no clear D gene. Germline V gene lookup returns CDR1 LGHNA and CDR2 YSLEER. V was pared by 3 bases and J by 1 base, with 12 bases between. The CDR3 has 15 residues. The CDR3, as DNA: TGCGCCAGCAGCCAGAACTTTCCCCCGAACACTGAAGCTTTCTTT. Amino acid sequence: CASSQNFPPNTEAFF.

V usage is TRBV12-5 and J usage is TRBJ2-1; possible D gene TRBD2, 6 bases. The V end lost 5 bases, the J end lost 4 bases, and 15 bases lay between the germline ends. CDR3 size: 15 residues. Germline CDR1 is LGHNT and CDR2 is FRNRAP. CDR3 nucleotide sequence: TGTGCTAGTGGTCCCGACGGGGGATCATACAATGAGCAGTTCTTC. This codes for CASGPDGGSYNEQFF. Full variable domain (outside the CDR3, taken from reference TRBV12-5 and TRBJ2-1): DARVTQTPRHKVTEMGQEVTMRCQPILGHNTVFWYRQTMMQGLELLAYFRNRAPLDDSGMPKDRFSAEMPDATLATLKIQPSEPRDSAVYFCASGPDGGSYNEQFFGPGTRLTVL.